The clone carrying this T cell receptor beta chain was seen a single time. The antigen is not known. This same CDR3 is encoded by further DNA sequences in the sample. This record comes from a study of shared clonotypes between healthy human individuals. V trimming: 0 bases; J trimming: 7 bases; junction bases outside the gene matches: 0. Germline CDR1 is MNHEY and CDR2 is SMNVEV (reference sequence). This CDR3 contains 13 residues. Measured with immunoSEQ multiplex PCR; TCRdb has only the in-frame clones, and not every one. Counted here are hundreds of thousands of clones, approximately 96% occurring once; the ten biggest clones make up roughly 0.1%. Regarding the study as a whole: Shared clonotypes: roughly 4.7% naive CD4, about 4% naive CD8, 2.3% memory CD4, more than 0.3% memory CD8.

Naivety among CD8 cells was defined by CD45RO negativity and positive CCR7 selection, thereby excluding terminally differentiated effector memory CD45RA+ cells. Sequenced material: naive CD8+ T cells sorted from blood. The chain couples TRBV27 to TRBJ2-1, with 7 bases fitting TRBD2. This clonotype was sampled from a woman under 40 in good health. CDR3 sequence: CASSLSRGNEQFF. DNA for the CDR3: TGTGCCAGCAGTTTATCGCGGGGGAATGAGCAGTTCTTC.